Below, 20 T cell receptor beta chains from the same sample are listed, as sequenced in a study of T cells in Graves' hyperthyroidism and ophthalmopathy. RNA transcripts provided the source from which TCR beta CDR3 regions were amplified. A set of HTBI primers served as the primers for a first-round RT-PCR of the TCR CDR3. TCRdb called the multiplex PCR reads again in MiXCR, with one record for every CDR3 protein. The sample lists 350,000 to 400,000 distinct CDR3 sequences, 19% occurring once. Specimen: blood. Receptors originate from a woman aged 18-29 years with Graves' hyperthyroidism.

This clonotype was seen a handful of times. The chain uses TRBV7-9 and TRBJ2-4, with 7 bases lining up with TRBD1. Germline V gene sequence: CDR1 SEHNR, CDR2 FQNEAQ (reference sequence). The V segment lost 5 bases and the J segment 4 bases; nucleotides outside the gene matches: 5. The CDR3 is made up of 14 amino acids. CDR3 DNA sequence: TGTGCCAGCAGCCCAGAGGGACAGAAAAACATTCAGTACTTC. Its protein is CASSPEGQKNIQYF.

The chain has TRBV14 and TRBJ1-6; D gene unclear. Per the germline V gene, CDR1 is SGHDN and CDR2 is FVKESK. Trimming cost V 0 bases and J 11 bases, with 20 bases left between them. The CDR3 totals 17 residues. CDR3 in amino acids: CASSQDPVEFLGTPLHF. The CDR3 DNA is TGTGCCAGCAGCCAAGACCCTGTGGAATTTCTAGGGACACCCCTCCACTTT.

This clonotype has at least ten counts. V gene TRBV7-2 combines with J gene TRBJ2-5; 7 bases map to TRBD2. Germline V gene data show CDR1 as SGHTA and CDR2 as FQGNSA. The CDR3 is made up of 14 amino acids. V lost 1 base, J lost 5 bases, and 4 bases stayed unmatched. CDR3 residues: CASSLDPSGETQYF. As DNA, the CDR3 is TGTGCCAGCAGCTTAGATCCTAGCGGCGAGACCCAGTACTTC.

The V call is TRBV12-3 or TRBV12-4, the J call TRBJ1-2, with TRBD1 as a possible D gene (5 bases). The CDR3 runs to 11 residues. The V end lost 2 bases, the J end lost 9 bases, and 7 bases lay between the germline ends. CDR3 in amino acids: CASSLSGRYTF. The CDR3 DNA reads TGTGCCAGCAGTTTATCGGGACGCTACACCTTC.

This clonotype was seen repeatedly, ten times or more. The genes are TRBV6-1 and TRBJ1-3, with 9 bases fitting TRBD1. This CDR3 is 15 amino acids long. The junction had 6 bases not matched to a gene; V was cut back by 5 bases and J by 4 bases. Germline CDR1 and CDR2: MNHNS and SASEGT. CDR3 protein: CASSTTGGAGNTIYF. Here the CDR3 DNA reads TGTGCCAGCAGTACGACAGGGGGGGCAGGAAACACCATATATTTT.

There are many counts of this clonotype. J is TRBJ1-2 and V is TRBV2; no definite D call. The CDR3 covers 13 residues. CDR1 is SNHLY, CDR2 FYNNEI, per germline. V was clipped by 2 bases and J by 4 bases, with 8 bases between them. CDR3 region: CASSEKQTYGYTF. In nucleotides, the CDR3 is TGTGCCAGCAGTGAAAAGCAGACCTATGGCTACACCTTC. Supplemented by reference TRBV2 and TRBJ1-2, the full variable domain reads EPEVTQTPSHQVTQMGQEVILRCVPISNHLYFYWYRQILGQKVEFLVSFYNNEISEKSEIFDDQFSVERPDGSNFTLKIRSTKLEDSAMYFCASSEKQTYGYTFGSGTRLTVV.

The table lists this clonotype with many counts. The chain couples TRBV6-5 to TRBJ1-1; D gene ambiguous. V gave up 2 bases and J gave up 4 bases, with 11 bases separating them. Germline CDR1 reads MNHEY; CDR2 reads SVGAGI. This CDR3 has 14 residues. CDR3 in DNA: TGTGCCAGCAGTTACGGTGGGGTAATCACTGAAGCTTTCTTT. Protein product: CASSYGGVITEAFF.

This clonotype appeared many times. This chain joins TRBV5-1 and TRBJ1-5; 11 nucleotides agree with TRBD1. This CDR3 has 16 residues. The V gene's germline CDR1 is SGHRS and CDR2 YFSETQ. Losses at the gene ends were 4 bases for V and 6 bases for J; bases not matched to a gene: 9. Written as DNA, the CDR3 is TGCGCCAGCAGCCGGGATGGGACAGGGGGAAGTCAGCCCCAGCATTTT. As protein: CASSRDGTGGSQPQHF.

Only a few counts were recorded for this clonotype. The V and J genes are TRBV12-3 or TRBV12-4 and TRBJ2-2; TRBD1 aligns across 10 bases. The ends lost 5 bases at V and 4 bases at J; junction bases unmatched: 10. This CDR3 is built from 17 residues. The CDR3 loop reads CASSPFPGTGVTGELFF. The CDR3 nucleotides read TGTGCCAGCAGTCCTTTCCCCGGGACAGGGGTCACCGGGGAGCTGTTTTTT.

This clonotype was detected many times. CDR3 bases: TGTGCCAGCAGCGAGCGGGCCAAAACCTACGAGCAGTACTTC. Its translation: CASSERAKTYEQYF. The chain uses TRBV7-9 and TRBJ2-7, with D possibly matching TRBD2 (6 bases). CDR1 is SEHNR and CDR2 is FQNEAQ in the germline V gene (reference sequence). V was shortened by 5 bases and J by 2 bases, with 13 bases between the two germline ends. This CDR3 contains 14 residues.

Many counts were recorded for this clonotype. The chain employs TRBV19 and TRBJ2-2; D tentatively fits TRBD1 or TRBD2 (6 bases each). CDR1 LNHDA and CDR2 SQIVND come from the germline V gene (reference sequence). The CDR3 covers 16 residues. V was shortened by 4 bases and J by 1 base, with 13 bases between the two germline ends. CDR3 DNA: TGTGCCAGTAGTAGAGGGGGGCACATGAACACCGGGGAGCTGTTTTTT. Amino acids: CASSRGGHMNTGELFF.

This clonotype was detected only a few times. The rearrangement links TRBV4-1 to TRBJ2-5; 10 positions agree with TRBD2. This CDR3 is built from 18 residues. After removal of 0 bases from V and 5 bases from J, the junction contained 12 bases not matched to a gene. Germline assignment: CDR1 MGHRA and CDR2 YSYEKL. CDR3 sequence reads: CASSQDYPLGTSEETQYF. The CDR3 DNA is TGCGCCAGCAGCCAAGATTACCCCCTCGGGACTAGCGAGGAGACCCAGTACTTC.

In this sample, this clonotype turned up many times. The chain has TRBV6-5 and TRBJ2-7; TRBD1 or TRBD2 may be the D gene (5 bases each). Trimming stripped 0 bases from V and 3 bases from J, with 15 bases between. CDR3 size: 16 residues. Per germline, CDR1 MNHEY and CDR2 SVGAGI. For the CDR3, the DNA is TGTGCCAGCAGTTACTCCCTGAGGGACCACTTCTACGAGCAGTACTTC. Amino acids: CASSYSLRDHFYEQYF.

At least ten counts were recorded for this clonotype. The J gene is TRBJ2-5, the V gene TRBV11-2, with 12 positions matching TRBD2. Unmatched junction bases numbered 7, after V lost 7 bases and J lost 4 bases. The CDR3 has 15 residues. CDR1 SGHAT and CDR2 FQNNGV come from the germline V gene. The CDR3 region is CASTQLAGGRETQYF. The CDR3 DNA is TGTGCCAGCACCCAACTAGCGGGGGGTAGAGAGACCCAGTACTTC.

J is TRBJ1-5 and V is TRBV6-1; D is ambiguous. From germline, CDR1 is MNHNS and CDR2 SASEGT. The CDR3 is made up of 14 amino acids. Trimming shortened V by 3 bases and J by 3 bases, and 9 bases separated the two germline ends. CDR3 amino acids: CASSDGPSNQPQHF. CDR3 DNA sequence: TGTGCCAGCAGTGACGGGCCGTCCAATCAGCCCCAGCATTTT.

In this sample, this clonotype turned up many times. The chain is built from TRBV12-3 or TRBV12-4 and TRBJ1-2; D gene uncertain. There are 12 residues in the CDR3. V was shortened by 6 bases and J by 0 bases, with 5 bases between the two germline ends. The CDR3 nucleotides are TGTGCCAGCAGCCCCCCTAACTATGGCTACACCTTC. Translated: CASSPPNYGYTF.

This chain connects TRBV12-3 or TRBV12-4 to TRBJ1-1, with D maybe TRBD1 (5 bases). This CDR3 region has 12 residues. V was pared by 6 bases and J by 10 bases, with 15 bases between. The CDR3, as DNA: TGTGCCAGCAGCTTCCGACAGTGGGCAGCTTTCTTT. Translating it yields CASSFRQWAAFF.

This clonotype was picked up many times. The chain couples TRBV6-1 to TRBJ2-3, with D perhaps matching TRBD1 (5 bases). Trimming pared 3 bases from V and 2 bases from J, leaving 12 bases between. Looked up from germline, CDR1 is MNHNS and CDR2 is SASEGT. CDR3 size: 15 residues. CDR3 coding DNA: TGTGCCAGCAGTGACCGGCAGGACAACACAGATACGCAGTATTTT. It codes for CASSDRQDNTDTQYF.

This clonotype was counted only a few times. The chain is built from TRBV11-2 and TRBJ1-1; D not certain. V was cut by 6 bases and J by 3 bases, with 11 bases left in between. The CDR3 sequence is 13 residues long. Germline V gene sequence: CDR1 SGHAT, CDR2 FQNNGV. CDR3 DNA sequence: TGTGCCAGCAGGTCCCTTCGGGACACTGAAGCTTTCTTT. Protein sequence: CASRSLRDTEAFF. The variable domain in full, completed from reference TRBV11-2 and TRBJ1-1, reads EAGVAQSPRYKIIEKRQSVAFWCNPISGHATLYWYQQILGQGPKLLIQFQNNGVVDDSQLPKDRFSAERLKGVDSTLKIQPAKLEDSAVYLCASRSLRDTEAFFGQGTRLTVV.

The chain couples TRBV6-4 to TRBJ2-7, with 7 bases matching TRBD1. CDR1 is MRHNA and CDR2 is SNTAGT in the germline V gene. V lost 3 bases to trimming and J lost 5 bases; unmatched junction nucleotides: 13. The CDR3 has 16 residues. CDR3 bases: TGTGCCAGCAGTGATCGAGTCGGCACAGGGGTCAACGAGCAGTACTTC. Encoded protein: CASSDRVGTGVNEQYF.